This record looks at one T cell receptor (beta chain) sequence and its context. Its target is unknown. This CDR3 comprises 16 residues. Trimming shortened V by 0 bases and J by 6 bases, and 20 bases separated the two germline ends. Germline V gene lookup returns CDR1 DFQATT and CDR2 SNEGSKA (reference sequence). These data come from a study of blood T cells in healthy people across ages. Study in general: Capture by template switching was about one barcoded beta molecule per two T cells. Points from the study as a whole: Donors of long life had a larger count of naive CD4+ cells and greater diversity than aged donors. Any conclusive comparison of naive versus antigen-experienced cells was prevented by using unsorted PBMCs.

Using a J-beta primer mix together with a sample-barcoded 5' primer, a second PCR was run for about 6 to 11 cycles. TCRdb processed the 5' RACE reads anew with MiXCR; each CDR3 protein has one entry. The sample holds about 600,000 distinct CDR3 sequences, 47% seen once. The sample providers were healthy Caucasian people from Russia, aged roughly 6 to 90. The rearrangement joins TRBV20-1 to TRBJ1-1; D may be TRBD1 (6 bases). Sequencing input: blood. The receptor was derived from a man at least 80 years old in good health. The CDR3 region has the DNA TGCAGTGCTAGAGATCCTCCTGGGGGGCGCGCAGCTGAAGCTTTCTTT. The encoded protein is CSARDPPGGRAAEAFF.